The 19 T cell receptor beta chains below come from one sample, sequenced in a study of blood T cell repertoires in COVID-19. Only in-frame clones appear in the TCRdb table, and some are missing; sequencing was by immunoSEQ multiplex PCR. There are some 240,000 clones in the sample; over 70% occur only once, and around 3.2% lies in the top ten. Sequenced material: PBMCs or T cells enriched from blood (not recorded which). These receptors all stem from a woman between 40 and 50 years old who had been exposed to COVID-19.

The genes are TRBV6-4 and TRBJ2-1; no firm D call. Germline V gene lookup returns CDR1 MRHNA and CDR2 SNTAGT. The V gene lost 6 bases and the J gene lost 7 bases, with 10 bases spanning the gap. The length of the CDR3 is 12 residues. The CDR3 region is CASRGGPNEQFF. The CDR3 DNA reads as TGTGCCAGCAGAGGTGGGCCGAATGAGCAGTTCTTC.

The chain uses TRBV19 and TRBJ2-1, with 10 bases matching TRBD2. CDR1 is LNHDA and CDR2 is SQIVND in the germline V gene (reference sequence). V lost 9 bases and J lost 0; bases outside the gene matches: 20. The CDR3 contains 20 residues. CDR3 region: CASTIGKREGVRSSYNEQFF. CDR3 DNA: TGTGCCAGCACAATCGGCAAGCGGGAGGGGGTTAGAAGCTCCTACAATGAGCAGTTCTTC.

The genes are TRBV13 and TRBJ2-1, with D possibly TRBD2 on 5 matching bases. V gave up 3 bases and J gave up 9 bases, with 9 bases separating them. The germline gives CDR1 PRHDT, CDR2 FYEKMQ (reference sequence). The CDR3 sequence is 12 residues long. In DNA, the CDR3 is TGTGCCAGCAGCTTTCTAGCCCCTGAGCAGTTCTTC. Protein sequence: CASSFLAPEQFF. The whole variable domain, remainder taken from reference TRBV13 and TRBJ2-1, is AAGVIQSPRHLIKEKRETATLKCYPIPRHDTVYWYQQGPGQDPQFLISFYEKMQSDKGSIPDRFSAQQFSDYHSELNMSSLELGDSALYFCASSFLAPEQFFGPGTRLTVL.

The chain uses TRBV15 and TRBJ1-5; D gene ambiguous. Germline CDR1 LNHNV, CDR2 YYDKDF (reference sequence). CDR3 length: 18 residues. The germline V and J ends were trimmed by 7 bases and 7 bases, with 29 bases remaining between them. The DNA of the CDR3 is TGTGCCACCACCCCCAACGGTGGGAGGGCAGGTGGAGGGCAGCCCCAGCATTTT. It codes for CATTPNGGRAGGGQPQHF. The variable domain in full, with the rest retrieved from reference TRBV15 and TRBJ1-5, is DAMVIQNPRYQVTQFGKPVTLSCSQTLNHNVMYWYQQKSSQAPKLLFHYYDKDFNNEADTPDNFQSRRPNTSFCFLDIRSPGLGDTAMYLCATTPNGGRAGGGQPQHFGDGTRLSIL.

The DNA of the CDR3 is TGTGCCAGCAGTTACTCGCGATTCGGTAAAGATCAGCCCCAGCATTTT. Protein sequence: CASSYSRFGKDQPQHF. The chain uses TRBV6-5 and TRBJ1-5; unclear D gene. The CDR3 spans 16 residues. Germline CDR1 is MNHEY and CDR2 is SVGAGI. Trimming shortened V by 0 bases and J by 5 bases, and 14 bases separated the two germline ends.

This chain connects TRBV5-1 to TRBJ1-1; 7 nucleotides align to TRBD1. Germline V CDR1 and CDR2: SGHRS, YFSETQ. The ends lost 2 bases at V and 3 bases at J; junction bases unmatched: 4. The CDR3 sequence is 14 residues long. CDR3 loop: CASSLGGLDTEAFF. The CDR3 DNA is TGCGCCAGCAGCTTAGGGGGCCTGGACACTGAAGCTTTCTTT. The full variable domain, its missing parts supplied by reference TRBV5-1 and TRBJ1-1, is KAGVTQTPRYLIKTRGQQVTLSCSPISGHRSVSWYQQTPGQGLQFLFEYFSETQRNKGNFPGRFSGRQFSNSRSEMNVSTLELGDSALYLCASSLGGLDTEAFFGQGTRLTVV.

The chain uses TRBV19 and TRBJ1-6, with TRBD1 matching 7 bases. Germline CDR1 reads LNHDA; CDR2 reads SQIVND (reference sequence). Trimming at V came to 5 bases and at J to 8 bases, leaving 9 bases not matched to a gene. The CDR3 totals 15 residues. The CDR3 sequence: CASSPGTERYSPLHF. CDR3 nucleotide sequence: TGTGCCAGTAGTCCGGGGACAGAACGATATTCACCCCTCCACTTT.

The CDR3 region is CASSPTYRANTGELFF. For the CDR3, the DNA is TGTGCCAGCAGCCCTACCTACAGGGCGAACACCGGGGAGCTGTTTTTT. V is TRBV7-2 and J is TRBJ2-2; tentatively, D is TRBD1 (6 bases). Trimming took off 5 bases at V and 0 bases at J, with 13 bases between the two ends. Germline loops: CDR1 SGHTA, CDR2 FQGNSA. CDR3 length equals 16 residues.

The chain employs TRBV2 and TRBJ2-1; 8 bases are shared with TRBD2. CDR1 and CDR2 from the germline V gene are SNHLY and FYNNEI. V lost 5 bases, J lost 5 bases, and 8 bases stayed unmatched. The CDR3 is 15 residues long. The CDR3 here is CASSRAGAFNNEQFF. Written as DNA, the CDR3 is TGTGCCAGCAGTAGAGCGGGAGCTTTTAACAATGAGCAGTTCTTC. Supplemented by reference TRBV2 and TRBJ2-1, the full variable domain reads EPEVTQTPSHQVTQMGQEVILRCVPISNHLYFYWYRQILGQKVEFLVSFYNNEISEKSEIFDDQFSVERPDGSNFTLKIRSTKLEDSAMYFCASSRAGAFNNEQFFGPGTRLTVL.

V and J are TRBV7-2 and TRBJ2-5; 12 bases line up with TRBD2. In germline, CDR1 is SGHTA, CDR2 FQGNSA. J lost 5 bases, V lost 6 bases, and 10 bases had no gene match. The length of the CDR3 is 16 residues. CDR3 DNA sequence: TGTGCCAGCAGGCTACGACTAGCGGGGGTAGGGGAGACCCAGTACTTC. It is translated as CASRLRLAGVGETQYF.

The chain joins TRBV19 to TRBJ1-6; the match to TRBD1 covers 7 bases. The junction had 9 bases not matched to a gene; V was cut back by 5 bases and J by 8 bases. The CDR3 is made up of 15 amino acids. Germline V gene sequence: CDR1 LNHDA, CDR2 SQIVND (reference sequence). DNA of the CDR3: TGTGCCAGTAGTTTCTGGGACAGCCGCGATTCACCCCTCCACTTT. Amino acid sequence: CASSFWDSRDSPLHF.

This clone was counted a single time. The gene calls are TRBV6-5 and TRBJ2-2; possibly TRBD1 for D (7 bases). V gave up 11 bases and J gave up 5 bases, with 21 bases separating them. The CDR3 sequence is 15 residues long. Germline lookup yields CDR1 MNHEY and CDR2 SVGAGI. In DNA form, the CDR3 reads TGTGCCGCTATAACCCAGGGGGGAGAAACCGGGGAGCTGTTTTTT. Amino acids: CAAITQGGETGELFF.

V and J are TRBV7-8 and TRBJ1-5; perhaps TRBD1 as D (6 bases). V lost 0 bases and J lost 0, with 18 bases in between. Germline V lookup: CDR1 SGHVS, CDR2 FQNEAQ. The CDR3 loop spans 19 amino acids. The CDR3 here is CASSLAGGLRSYSNQPQHF. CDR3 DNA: TGTGCCAGCAGCTTAGCGGGGGGGCTGCGCTCTTATAGCAATCAGCCCCAGCATTTT.

CDR3 nucleotides: TGTGCCAGCAGCTTGGGACAGTTGAGCTCCTATAATTCACCCCTCCACTTT. This sequence encodes CASSLGQLSSYNSPLHF. This rearrangement joins TRBV7-9 to TRBJ1-6, with 7 nucleotides matching TRBD1. Trimming removed 3 bases from V and 0 bases from J; junction bases left unmatched: 5. The CDR3 covers 17 residues. The V gene's germline CDR1 is SEHNR and CDR2 FQNEAQ (reference sequence).

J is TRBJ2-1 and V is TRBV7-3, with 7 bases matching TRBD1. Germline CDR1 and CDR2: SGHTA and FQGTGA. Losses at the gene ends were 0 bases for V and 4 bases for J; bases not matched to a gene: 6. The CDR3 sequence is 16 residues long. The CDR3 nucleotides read TGTGCCAGCAGCTTAACTTTGTCCAGGGGGTACAATGAGCAGTTCTTC. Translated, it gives CASSLTLSRGYNEQFF.

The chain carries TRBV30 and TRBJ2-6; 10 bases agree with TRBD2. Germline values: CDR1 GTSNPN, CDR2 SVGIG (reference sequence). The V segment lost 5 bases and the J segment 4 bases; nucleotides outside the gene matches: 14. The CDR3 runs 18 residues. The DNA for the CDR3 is TGTGCCTGGGGACCGGTACTAGCGGGAAGCGGGGGGGCCAACGTCCTGACTTTC. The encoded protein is CAWGPVLAGSGGANVLTF.

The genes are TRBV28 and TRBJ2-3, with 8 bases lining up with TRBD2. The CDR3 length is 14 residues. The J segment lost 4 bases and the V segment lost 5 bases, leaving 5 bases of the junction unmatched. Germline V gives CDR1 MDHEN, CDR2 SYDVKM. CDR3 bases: TGTGCCAGCAGTCTCGGACTAGCCGCAGATACGCAGTATTTT. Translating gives CASSLGLAADTQYF.

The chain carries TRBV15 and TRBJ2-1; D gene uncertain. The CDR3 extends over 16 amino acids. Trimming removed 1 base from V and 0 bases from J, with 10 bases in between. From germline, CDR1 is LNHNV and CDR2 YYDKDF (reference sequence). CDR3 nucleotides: TGTGCCACCAGCAGAGTTGCGGCGAGCTCCTACAATGAGCAGTTCTTC. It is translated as CATSRVAASSYNEQFF.

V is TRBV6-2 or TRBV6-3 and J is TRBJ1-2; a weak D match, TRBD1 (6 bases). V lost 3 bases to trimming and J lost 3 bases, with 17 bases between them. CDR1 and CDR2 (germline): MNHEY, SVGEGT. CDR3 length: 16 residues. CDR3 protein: CASSYDTTGYDYGYTF. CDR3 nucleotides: TGTGCCAGCAGTTATGATACTACAGGGTACGACTATGGCTACACCTTC.